One and the same sample provided the 25 T cell receptor beta chains below, sequenced in a study of identical twins. TCRdb redid the calling of the 5' RACE reads with MiXCR, one entry per CDR3 protein. Among just over 500,000 distinct CDR3 sequences, less than 25% were seen once, and the ten largest hold 0.91%. In addition, the sample was reused for a study of T cells expressing NK-cell markers.

Sequenced: CD4+ T cells sorted from blood. Receptors originate from a woman aged 18-29 years in good health.

The rearrangement links TRBV20-1 to TRBJ2-2; 11 nucleotides line up with TRBD2. J gave up 1 base and V 2 bases, and 3 bases lay outside the gene matches. The CDR3 spans 16 residues. The germline CDR1 and CDR2 sequences are DFQATT and SNEGSKA (reference sequence). The CDR3 DNA follows: TGCAGTGCTAGACCCGGGACTAGCGGGAACACCGGGGAGCTGTTTTTT. It translates to CSARPGTSGNTGELFF.

This clonotype was seen at least ten times. The V gene is TRBV5-1, the J gene TRBJ2-5; 7 nucleotides line up with TRBD2. CDR1 and CDR2 from the germline V gene are SGHRS and YFSETQ. Trimming removed 5 bases from V and 2 bases from J; junction bases left unmatched: 6. The CDR3 has 14 residues. CDR3 in amino acids: CASRRGLGQETQYF. The CDR3 DNA sequence: TGCGCCAGCAGGCGTGGACTAGGTCAAGAGACCCAGTACTTC.

This clonotype showed up many times. This chain links TRBV6-1 with TRBJ2-7; tentative D call: TRBD1 (5 bases). Deletions cut 5 bases from V and 2 bases from J, with 10 bases between. Germline V lookup: CDR1 MNHNS, CDR2 SASEGT. CDR3 size: 13 residues. CDR3 DNA: TGTGCCAGCAGTCAGGGCCGTACCTACGAGCAGTACTTC. Translating gives CASSQGRTYEQYF.

This clonotype was counted many times. This chain uses TRBV12-3 or TRBV12-4 with TRBJ1-4; D is possibly TRBD1 (5 bases). The CDR3 spans 14 residues. Deletions cut 6 bases from V and 0 bases from J, with 8 bases between. The CDR3, as DNA: TGTGCCAGCAGCCAACAGGCAACTAATGAAAAACTGTTTTTT. Its translation is CASSQQATNEKLFF.

This chain uses TRBV5-1 with TRBJ1-1; TRBD1 might be the D (5 bases). Germline lookup yields CDR1 SGHRS and CDR2 YFSETQ. V shed 0 bases and J shed 5 bases, with 14 bases lying between them. CDR3 size: 15 residues. The CDR3 here is CASSLVAREDTEAFF. CDR3 bases: TGCGCCAGCAGCTTGGTTGCCAGGGAAGATACTGAAGCTTTCTTT.

This clonotype was recorded a few times. The gene calls are TRBV11-1 and TRBJ2-3, with 9 bases that match TRBD2. Germline CDR1 is SGHAT and CDR2 is FQDESV (reference sequence). This CDR3 comprises 18 residues. Unmatched junction bases numbered 13, after V lost 4 bases and J lost 2 bases. This CDR3 reads CASSSRGDRGGATDTQYF. DNA for the CDR3: TGTGCCAGCAGCTCAAGAGGTGACCGCGGGGGGGCCACAGATACGCAGTATTTT.

The V call is TRBV12-3 or TRBV12-4, the J call TRBJ2-3; D may correspond to TRBD1 or TRBD2 (6 bases each). The CDR3 is 19 residues long. V was pared by 6 bases and J by 3 bases, with 28 bases between. In nucleotides, the CDR3 is TGTGCCAGCAGGGAGGGACAAGGCGGGTTGCGATTTAGAACAGATACGCAGTATTTT. Its translation is CASREGQGGLRFRTDTQYF.

This clonotype came up a few times. The chain couples TRBV25-1 to TRBJ1-4, with D possibly matching TRBD1 (6 bases). Trimming took 6 bases from V and 8 from J, leaving 13 bases between them. The germline gives CDR1 MGHDK, CDR2 SYGVNS. This CDR3 has 13 residues. DNA of the CDR3: TGTGCCAGCAGGGAAACAGGGAACGAAAAACTGTTTTTT. This gives the protein CASRETGNEKLFF.

Only a few counts were recorded for this clonotype. The chain couples TRBV12-3 or TRBV12-4 to TRBJ1-2, with D unclear. Trimming took off 5 bases at V and 7 bases at J, with 17 bases between the two ends. CDR3 length: 14 amino acids. CDR3 sequence reads: CASSHTQQRAGYTF. CDR3 DNA: TGTGCCAGCAGTCATACCCAACAGAGAGCTGGCTACACCTTC.

The chain employs TRBV3-1 and TRBJ2-7; 10 bases are shared with TRBD2. CDR1 and CDR2 (germline): LGHDT, YNNKEL (reference sequence). Trimming cost V 3 bases and J 7 bases; bases outside gene matches: 9. The CDR3 sequence is 15 residues long. CDR3 DNA sequence: TGTGCCAGCAGCCAGTGGGCTAGCGGGGGTAGAGAGCAGTACTTC. This gives the protein CASSQWASGGREQYF.

This clonotype was recorded a few times. The V and J genes are TRBV12-3 or TRBV12-4 and TRBJ2-1; TRBD2 matches at 8 bases. V lost 6 bases to trimming and J lost 9 bases; unmatched junction nucleotides: 7. The CDR3 runs to 13 residues. CDR3 nucleotide sequence: TGTGCCAGCAGACCTATCGGGGGGGGTGAGCAGTTCTTC. It is translated as CASRPIGGGEQFF.

The genes are TRBV6-5 and TRBJ1-1; D is unclear. The germline V gene has CDR1 MNHEY and CDR2 SVGAGI. The CDR3 is 14 residues long. V shed 0 bases and J shed 6 bases, with 11 bases lying between them. The CDR3 here is CASSYSNTEAEAFF. DNA for the CDR3: TGTGCCAGCAGTTACTCGAACACAGAGGCTGAAGCTTTCTTT.

The table lists this clonotype with a count of one. The V call is TRBV7-9, the J call TRBJ2-1, with 9 bases identical to TRBD2. This CDR3 comprises 15 residues. Germline V gene data show CDR1 as SEHNR and CDR2 as FQNEAQ (reference sequence). V trimming: 5 bases; J trimming: 4 bases; junction bases outside the gene matches: 6. CDR3 in amino acids: CASSTAGGRYNEQFF. The CDR3 DNA sequence: TGTGCCAGCAGCACAGCGGGAGGAAGATACAATGAGCAGTTCTTC. The variable domain in full, with the rest retrieved from reference TRBV7-9 and TRBJ2-1, is DTGVSQNPRHKITKRGQNVTFRCDPISEHNRLYWYRQTLGQGPEFLTYFQNEAQLEKSRLLSDRFSAERPKGSFSTLEIQRTEQGDSAMYLCASSTAGGRYNEQFFGPGTRLTVL.

The chain joins TRBV28 to TRBJ2-1; 14 nucleotides agree with TRBD2. V shed 8 bases, J shed 9 bases, and the junction held 3 bases outside the gene matches. This CDR3 has 13 amino acids. Germline assignment: CDR1 MDHEN and CDR2 SYDVKM. Here the CDR3 DNA reads TGTGCCAGCCTGGGACTAGCGGGAGTTGAGCAGTTCTTC. Protein product: CASLGLAGVEQFF.

The chain couples TRBV12-2 to TRBJ2-1; TRBD2 is the table's D call, not checked against the DNA. TRBV12-2 is labeled a pseudogene. The CDR3 is 15 amino acids. The CDR3 region has the DNA TGTGCAAGTCGCTTAGCAGAGACTAGCTACAATGAGCAGTTCTTC. Translated: CASRLAETSYNEQFF.

This clonotype was counted only a few times. V gene TRBV6-1 combines with J gene TRBJ1-5; 7 bases fit TRBD1. The germline V gene has CDR1 MNHNS and CDR2 SASEGT. The trim removed 5 bases at V and 4 bases at J, leaving 2 bases unmatched. This CDR3 is built from 13 residues. The CDR3 reads CASSKDRNQPQHF. The CDR3 coding sequence is TGTGCCAGCAGTAAGGACAGGAATCAGCCCCAGCATTTT.

This clonotype was picked up a small number of times. The chain links TRBV2 to TRBJ2-1; D uncertain. The CDR3 has 12 amino acids. CDR1 is SNHLY and CDR2 is FYNNEI in the germline V gene. V was trimmed by 6 bases and J by 4 bases, leaving 7 bases between them. This CDR3 is CASRAVYNEQFF. In nucleotides, the CDR3 is TGTGCCAGCAGGGCGGTATACAATGAGCAGTTCTTC.

A few counts support this clonotype. The chain couples TRBV11-2 to TRBJ2-7; a possible D gene is TRBD1 (6 bases). Trimming cost V 5 bases and J 6 bases, with 14 bases left between them. The CDR3 is 13 amino acids. Germline values: CDR1 SGHAT, CDR2 FQNNGV. CDR3: CASSPSRQAEQYF. DNA of the CDR3: TGTGCCAGCAGCCCCTCTCGACAGGCCGAGCAGTACTTC. Based on the CDR3 plus reference TRBV11-2 and TRBJ2-7, the full variable domain is EAGVAQSPRYKIIEKRQSVAFWCNPISGHATLYWYQQILGQGPKLLIQFQNNGVVDDSQLPKDRFSAERLKGVDSTLKIQPAKLEDSAVYLCASSPSRQAEQYFGPGTRLTVT.

This clonotype was seen only a few times. This chain links TRBV12-3 or TRBV12-4 with TRBJ1-2, with D possibly matching TRBD1 (5 bases). V lost 2 bases and J lost 4, with 14 bases in between. CDR3 size: 15 residues. The DNA of the CDR3 is TGTGCCAGCAGTTTAACCGGGACGTTTGTCTATGGCTACACCTTC. Translated: CASSLTGTFVYGYTF.

In its sample, this clonotype was seen a few times. A much larger clone differs by one base, so this may be a read error. The rearrangement links TRBV2 to TRBJ2-7; the D is unclear. Germline loops: CDR1 SNHLY, CDR2 FYNNEI. V shed 2 bases and J shed 4 bases, with 3 bases lying between them. This CDR3 has 11 residues. The CDR3 is CASSELYEQYF. The CDR3 bases are TGTGCCAGCAGTGAATTGTACGAGCAGTACTTC. The variable domain in full, completed from reference TRBV2 and TRBJ2-7, reads EPEVTQTPSHQVTQMGQEVILRCVPISNHLYFYWYRQILGQKVEFLVSFYNNEISEKSEIFDDQFSVERPDGSNFTLKIRSTKLEDSAMYFCASSELYEQYFGPGTRLTVT.

This clonotype was seen only a few times. The chain employs TRBV3-1 and TRBJ2-4; 15 positions match TRBD2. CDR3 length equals 16 residues. Germline trimming cut 1 base from V and 7 bases from J; bases unmatched to any gene: 2. Germline V gives CDR1 LGHDT, CDR2 YNNKEL (reference sequence). CDR3 amino acids: CASSQGGTSGRNIQYF. CDR3 bases: TGTGCCAGCAGCCAAGGAGGGACTAGCGGGAGGAACATTCAGTACTTC.

J is TRBJ1-1 and V is TRBV29-1; no clear D gene. The CDR3 totals 13 residues. The ends were cut back, 5 bases at V and 4 bases at J, with 14 bases in the middle. CDR1 is SQVTM, CDR2 ANQGSEA, per germline. The CDR3 region is CSVSRARGTEAFF. DNA for the CDR3: TGCAGCGTTAGTCGGGCCCGGGGCACTGAAGCTTTCTTT. Based on the CDR3 plus reference TRBV29-1 and TRBJ1-1, the full variable domain is SAVISQKPSRDICQRGTSLTIQCQVDSQVTMMFWYRQQPGQSLTLIATANQGSEATYESGFVIDKFPISRPNLTFSTLTVSNMSPEDSSIYLCSVSRARGTEAFFGQGTRLTVV.

This clonotype was detected only a few times. The V gene is TRBV5-4, the J gene TRBJ2-5; perhaps TRBD1 as D (5 bases). There are 15 residues in the CDR3. The ends were cut back, 4 bases at V and 5 bases at J, with 18 bases in the middle. The V gene's germline CDR1 is SGHNT and CDR2 YYREEE (reference sequence). CDR3 nucleotide sequence: TGTGCCAGCAGCCTTAACAGGCCGGGTGGGGAGACCCAGTACTTC. Protein product: CASSLNRPGGETQYF. Looking up the rest from reference TRBV5-4 and TRBJ2-5 gives the full variable domain: ETGVTQSPTHLIKTRGQQVTLRCSSQSGHNTVSWYQQALGQGPQFIFQYYREEENGRGNFPPRFSGLQFPNYSSELNVNALELDDSALYLCASSLNRPGGETQYFGPGTRLLVL.

This clonotype turned up a few times. The CDR3 sequence is CASRLKGGSASGSASYEQYF. CDR3 coding DNA: TGCGCCAGCAGGCTCAAGGGGGGTTCGGCTAGCGGGTCAGCTTCCTACGAGCAGTACTTC. This chain links TRBV5-1 with TRBJ2-7; 8 bases are a match to TRBD2. The ends lost 5 bases at V and 1 base at J; junction bases unmatched: 23. This CDR3 comprises 20 residues. CDR1 SGHRS and CDR2 YFSETQ come from the germline V gene.

This clonotype turned up a few times. The chain links TRBV20-1 to TRBJ2-3, with a possible D match to TRBD2 (6 bases). CDR1 is DFQATT, CDR2 SNEGSKA, per germline (reference sequence). Deletions cut 1 base from V and 3 bases from J, with 8 bases between. The CDR3 is 13 amino acids. CDR3 amino acids: CSARGRGTDTQYF. DNA of the CDR3: TGCAGTGCTAGAGGGCGGGGAACAGATACGCAGTATTTT.